A selection of T cell receptor beta chains follows, all from one sample in a study of OX40 agonist ivuxolimab in advanced cancers. Some clones are missing from TCRdb's copy, which holds only in-frame ones; the method was immunoSEQ multiplex PCR. Of approximately 84,000 clones in the sample, nearly 90% were seen once. The sample here was CD4+ or CD8+ T cells sorted from blood, taken in a trial of the OX40 agonist ivuxolimab. These receptor sequences come from an adult with an advanced solid tumor such as melanoma, head and neck, liver or kidney cancer. CDR3s leave out the opening cysteine and the closing phenylalanine or tryptophan. D genes are given only for firm matches. Clone size, where shown, is once, few, many, or a class for clones that have expanded.

ATSRGGTNEKLF TRBV15 . .
ASSGLAGVQETQY TRBV10-2 . TRBD2
ASSIRWVGTEAF TRBV19 . .
ASSLGVQGEAF TRBV5-6 . .
ASSPQRNYGYT TRBV5-6 once .
ASSRSGAIHYEQY TRBV5-4 . TRBD2
ASSVRDTYEQY TRBV9 . .
ASSLGGNSETQY TRBV11-3 . .
ASSLDGYTGELF TRBV5-1 . .
ASSLNRVGTEAF TRBV11-2 . .
ASSSEGGQVTEAF TRBV7-8 . .
SVAMGVRNSPLH TRBV29-1 . .
ASSEGRGRVSTDTQY TRBV5-1 . .
ASSSTSGRASGEQF TRBV27 . TRBD2
ASSVPQGGNTGELF TRBV2 . .
ASSGLARETQY TRBV27 . .
ASSAYTGAGGNTIY TRBV6-1 . TRBD1
ASSGIQGKNAF TRBV2 . TRBD1
ASSPGTDTQY TRBV18 . .
AWSVKGTEKLF TRBV30 . .